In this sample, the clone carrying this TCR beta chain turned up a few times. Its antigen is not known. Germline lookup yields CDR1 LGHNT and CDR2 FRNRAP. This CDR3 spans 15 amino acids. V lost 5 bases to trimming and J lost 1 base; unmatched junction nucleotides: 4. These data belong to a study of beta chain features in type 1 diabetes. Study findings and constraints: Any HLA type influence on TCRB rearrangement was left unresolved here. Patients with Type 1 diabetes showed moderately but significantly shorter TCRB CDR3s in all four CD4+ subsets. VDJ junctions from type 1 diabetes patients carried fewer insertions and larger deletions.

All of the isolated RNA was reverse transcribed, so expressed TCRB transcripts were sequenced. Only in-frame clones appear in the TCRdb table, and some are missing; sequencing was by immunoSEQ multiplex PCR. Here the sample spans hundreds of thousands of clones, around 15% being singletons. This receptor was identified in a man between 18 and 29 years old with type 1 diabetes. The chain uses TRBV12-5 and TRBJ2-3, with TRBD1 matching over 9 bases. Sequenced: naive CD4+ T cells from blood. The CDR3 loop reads CASGLGQGRTDTQYF. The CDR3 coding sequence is TGTGCTAGTGGTCTGGGACAGGGCCGCACAGATACGCAGTATTTT.